The 11 T cell receptor beta chains below were found in one sample sequenced in a study of spatial heterogeneity in lung cancer. Time point denoted: sample taken at primary tumor resection. Unsorted whole RNA of tumor, nontumor lung or frozen PBMC was sequenced. TCRdb fed the 5' RACE reads into MiXCR, producing one record per CDR3 protein. The repertoire holds some 2,500 distinct CDR3 sequences, with around 4.8% as singletons. The input for sequencing was normal lung tissue next to the tumor, taken at surgery. These receptors originate from a female donor with early-stage non-small cell lung cancer.

By sample fraction, this clonotype is medium-sized. The size of this beta chain means little, since it is a stray read in a library made for alpha chains. The gene calls are TRBV5-1 and TRBJ2-3, with D perhaps given as TRBD1 or TRBD2 (5 bases each). Trimming took off 2 bases at V and 0 bases at J, with 13 bases between the two ends. CDR3 length equals 16 residues. In germline, CDR1 is SGHRS, CDR2 YFSETQ. In DNA form, the CDR3 reads TGCGCCAGCAGCTTTTGGGGGAGCGCGAGCACAGATACGCAGTATTTT. Translating it yields CASSFWGSASTDTQYF.

This clonotype counts as medium-sized (0.01 to 0.1%). Within a library made for alpha chains, this beta chain is off target, and its count is uninformative. The chain is built from TRBV24-1 and TRBJ1-2; no clear D. The germline V gene encodes CDR1 KGHDR and CDR2 SFDVKD. The CDR3 totals 18 residues. Deletions cut 6 bases from V and 3 bases from J, with 25 bases between. The CDR3 sequence: CATSSSGVTLTADYGYTF. CDR3 in DNA: TGTGCCACCAGTTCTTCCGGCGTCACCCTAACTGCTGACTATGGCTACACCTTC.

This clonotype was recorded many times. This beta chain was picked up by a library intended for alpha chains and is off target, so its count carries little meaning. V usage is TRBV15 and J usage is TRBJ2-2, with D perhaps TRBD1 (7 bases). The germline V gene has CDR1 LNHNV and CDR2 YYDKDF (reference sequence). V dropped 3 bases and J dropped 7 bases, with 9 bases sitting between them. The CDR3 length is 13 residues. The CDR3 DNA reads as TGTGCCACCAGCAGCAGGGGGGACGGGGAGCTGTTTTTT. Its protein product is CATSSRGDGELFF.

This clonotype was seen repeatedly, ten times or more. Because this beta chain is a stray read in a library intended to capture alpha chains, its abundance should not be given much weight. The chain is built from TRBV28 and TRBJ1-5, with 7 nucleotides matching TRBD1. From germline, CDR1 is MDHEN and CDR2 SYDVKM. The CDR3 is 16 residues long. The V gene end was trimmed by 6 bases and the J gene end by 1 base; junction bases not matched to a gene: 9. The CDR3 DNA reads TGTGCCAGCAGGCTCCTAGACAGGGTGAGCAATCAGCCCCAGCATTTT. Its protein product is CASRLLDRVSNQPQHF. The variable domain in full, completed from reference TRBV28 and TRBJ1-5, reads DVKVTQSSRYLVKRTGEKVFLECVQDMDHENMFWYRQDPGLGLRLIYFSYDVKMKEKGDIPEGYSVSREKKERFSLILESASTNQTSMYLCASRLLDRVSNQPQHFGDGTRLSIL.

In the case of this clonotype: This beta chain appears as a stray read in a library generated for alpha chains; its size is not informative. The V and J genes are TRBV5-1 and TRBJ1-1; D is possibly TRBD1 (5 bases). The germline V and J ends were trimmed by 0 bases and 6 bases, with 9 bases remaining between them. Per germline, CDR1 SGHRS and CDR2 YFSETQ. CDR3 length: 13 amino acids. The CDR3 DNA sequence: TGCGCCAGCAGCTTGGACGGAGGGGCTGAAGCTTTCTTT. Its translation is CASSLDGGAEAFF.

This clonotype has a count of ten or more. As an off-target read in a library built for alpha chains, this beta chain has a frequency of little significance. The V and J genes are TRBV5-1 and TRBJ1-4; possible D gene TRBD1, 5 bases. The CDR3 has 15 residues. The ends were cut back, 0 bases at V and 4 bases at J, with 10 bases in the middle. Germline V gene data show CDR1 as SGHRS and CDR2 as YFSETQ. The CDR3, as DNA: TGCGCCAGCAGCTTGGAGGGACCGATTAATGAAAAACTGTTTTTT. It codes for CASSLEGPINEKLFF.

Worth noting for this clonotype: This beta chain came through as a stray read in a library set up for alpha chains, and its size says little. V usage is TRBV21-1 and J usage is TRBJ1-5; the DNA was not used to check the table's D call, TRBD1. TRBV21-1 is reported as a pseudogene. The CDR3 contains 16 residues. The CDR3 protein is CTSSKGRTGNNQPQHF. In DNA, the CDR3 is TGTACCAGCAGCAAAGGGAGGACAGGGAACAATCAGCCACAGCATTTT.

This clonotype is labeled medium-sized. This beta chain turned up in a library designed for alpha chains; as an off-target read, its abundance says little. V gene TRBV19 combines with J gene TRBJ2-5; D is unresolved. This CDR3 contains 11 residues. CDR1 is LNHDA, CDR2 SQIVND, per germline (reference sequence). The V gene lost 7 bases and the J gene lost 8 bases, with 11 bases spanning the gap. The DNA for the CDR3 is TGTGCCAGTACCGACCAAGGAACCCAGTACTTC. Amino acid sequence: CASTDQGTQYF.

Within the sample, this clonotype is hyperexpanded. The library was prepared for alpha chains; this beta chain is a stray read, so its frequency means little. This chain connects TRBV7-2 to TRBJ2-2, with TRBD2 matching 8 bases. The CDR3 covers 14 residues. Germline CDR1 reads SGHTA; CDR2 reads FQGNSA. V shed 2 bases and J 4 bases; nucleotides not matched to a gene: 0. The CDR3 DNA reads TGTGCCAGCAGCTTACTAGCGGGCACCGGGGAGCTGTTTTTT. Its translation: CASSLLAGTGELFF.

By share of the sample, this clonotype is medium-sized. The library was built for alpha chains, so this beta chain is an off-target read and its size means little. The gene calls are TRBV27 and TRBJ1-6; D not certain. V lost 2 bases and J lost 10, with 6 bases in between. The CDR3 has 12 residues. Germline lookup yields CDR1 MNHEY and CDR2 SMNVEV (reference sequence). The CDR3 bases are TGTGCCAGCAGTTTAAGGTCCTCACCCCTCCACTTT. It codes for CASSLRSSPLHF.

By sample share, this clonotype is medium-sized. Found in a library prepared for alpha chains, this beta chain is an off-target read, and its abundance has little meaning. The CDR3 loop reads CSFKAGGNTQYF. The CDR3 bases are TGCAGTTTCAAAGCGGGGGGGAATACGCAGTATTTT. The genes are TRBV20-1 and TRBJ2-3; 10 bases are a match to TRBD2. The CDR3 contains 12 residues. CDR1 and CDR2 (germline): DFQATT, SNEGSKA (reference sequence). The J segment lost 7 bases and the V segment lost 8 bases, leaving 6 bases of the junction unmatched.